Presented here are 30 T cell receptor beta chains from one specimen sequenced in a study of blood T cells in healthy people across ages. A second PCR of 7 to 11 cycles used a sample-barcoded 5' primer and a J-beta primer mix. Using its own MiXCR run on the 5' RACE reads, TCRdb lists one record per CDR3 protein. The table shows over a million distinct CDR3 sequences, with under 45% occurring only once. Sequenced sample: blood. Receptors originate from a woman in her fifties or sixties in good health.

The table lists this clonotype with a few counts. The chain carries TRBV10-3 and TRBJ1-2; no firm D call. Per germline, CDR1 ENHRY and CDR2 SYGVKD. V was trimmed by 2 bases and J by 7 bases, leaving 14 bases between them. The CDR3 sequence is 14 residues long. This CDR3 is CAISENGAGRGYTF. In DNA form, the CDR3 reads TGTGCCATCAGTGAGAATGGAGCAGGACGTGGCTACACCTTC.

This clonotype was seen repeatedly, ten times or more. This may stem from a read error, because a much larger clone lies one nucleotide away. The DNA of the CDR3 is TGCGCCAGCAGCCAAGTCGGCCTAGCGGCTAATGAGCAGTTCTTC. It codes for CASSQVGLAANEQFF. V usage is TRBV4-1 and J usage is TRBJ2-1; TRBD2 agrees at 7 bases. Trimming removed 1 base from V and 7 bases from J; junction bases left unmatched: 7. Germline-derived CDR1 and CDR2 are MGHRA and YSYEKL. CDR3 length: 15 residues.

There are many counts of this clonotype. V usage is TRBV20-1 and J usage is TRBJ2-1; 10 bases match TRBD2. Germline V gene lookup returns CDR1 DFQATT and CDR2 SNEGSKA (reference sequence). CDR3 length equals 16 residues. The J segment lost 6 bases and the V segment lost 2 bases, leaving 10 bases of the junction unmatched. The DNA for the CDR3 is TGCAGTGCTAGAAGGGTAGCGGGAGGAACGGGCAATGAGCAGTTCTTC. Translation: CSARRVAGGTGNEQFF.

This rearrangement joins TRBV6-1 to TRBJ2-2, with 7 bases identical to TRBD1. The length of the CDR3 is 15 residues. J was trimmed by 7 bases and V by 5 bases; bases with no gene match: 10. Germline loops: CDR1 MNHNS, CDR2 SASEGT. This chain's CDR3 is CASSPNDRASGELFF. For the CDR3, the DNA is TGTGCCAGCAGTCCAAACGACAGGGCTAGCGGGGAGCTGTTTTTT.

This clonotype was counted a few times. V gene TRBV4-1 combines with J gene TRBJ1-5, with 9 bases identical to TRBD1. The CDR3 totals 16 residues. CDR1 is MGHRA, CDR2 YSYEKL, per germline. Unmatched junction bases numbered 5, after V lost 0 bases and J lost 5 bases. The CDR3 spells CASSQDMGQGYQPQHF. CDR3 in DNA: TGCGCCAGCAGCCAAGATATGGGACAGGGCTATCAGCCCCAGCATTTT.

This clonotype was detected only a few times. The CDR3 is CASSRVTSGGAKETQYF. The CDR3 region has the DNA TGTGCCAGTAGTAGGGTGACCTCAGGGGGGGCCAAAGAGACCCAGTACTTC. The chain joins TRBV19 to TRBJ2-5; D may match TRBD1 or TRBD2 (7 bases each). V dropped 4 bases and J dropped 3 bases, with 21 bases sitting between them. The CDR3 has 17 amino acids. Germline CDR1 LNHDA, CDR2 SQIVND (reference sequence).

The chain employs TRBV5-6 and TRBJ1-1; 9 bases line up with TRBD1. From germline, CDR1 is SGHDT and CDR2 YYEEEE. V shed 0 bases and J 4 bases; nucleotides not matched to a gene: 4. The CDR3 spans 15 residues. The chain's CDR3 is CASSLGPTGGTEAFF. In DNA form, the CDR3 reads TGTGCCAGCAGCTTGGGCCCGACAGGGGGCACTGAAGCTTTCTTT.

This rearrangement joins TRBV5-1 to TRBJ1-4; the D gene is possibly TRBD1 (6 bases). Trimming took 6 bases from V and 2 from J, leaving 11 bases between them. CDR1 and CDR2 (germline): SGHRS, YFSETQ. The CDR3 contains 14 residues. CDR3 coding DNA: TGCGCCAGCACCAGGGGTCCTACTAATGAAAAACTGTTTTTT. Protein: CASTRGPTNEKLFF. The full variable domain, rest sourced from reference TRBV5-1 and TRBJ1-4, is KAGVTQTPRYLIKTRGQQVTLSCSPISGHRSVSWYQQTPGQGLQFLFEYFSETQRNKGNFPGRFSGRQFSNSRSEMNVSTLELGDSALYLCASTRGPTNEKLFFGSGTQLSVL.

V gene TRBV7-8 combines with J gene TRBJ1-4; D is ambiguous. This CDR3 region has 15 residues. The V and J ends lost 3 bases and 5 bases respectively, with 13 bases between them. The germline gives CDR1 SGHVS, CDR2 FQNEAQ. The CDR3 DNA follows: TGTGCCAGCAGCTTTCAGTCAGGCGCCAATGAAAAACTGTTTTTT. Protein product: CASSFQSGANEKLFF.

The chain has TRBV7-9 and TRBJ1-2, with a tentative D call TRBD1 (6 bases). Germline CDR1 reads SEHNR; CDR2 reads FQNEAQ (reference sequence). There are 14 residues in the CDR3. The V and J ends lost 2 bases and 5 bases respectively, with 12 bases between them. CDR3 DNA: TGTGCCAGCAGCTTAAGGGAGCAGGGGTATGGCTACACCTTC. Its protein is CASSLREQGYGYTF.

This clonotype was recorded only once. The chain links TRBV29-1 to TRBJ1-1; 7 nucleotides align to TRBD1. From germline, CDR1 is SQVTM and CDR2 ANQGSEA. V was pared by 0 bases and J by 7 bases, with 8 bases of the junction left unmatched. The CDR3 has 14 residues. The CDR3 loop reads CSVEESGGVYEAFF. The CDR3 coding sequence is TGCAGCGTTGAAGAGTCAGGGGGTGTGTATGAAGCTTTCTTT.

This clonotype appeared a few times. CDR3 sequence: CASSHLIAGPADNEQFF. The CDR3 DNA is TGTGCCAGCAGCCATCTTATAGCGGGGCCGGCGGACAATGAGCAGTTCTTC. The chain joins TRBV4-2 to TRBJ2-1, with TRBD2 matching over 8 bases. This CDR3 is built from 17 residues. Germline V gene sequence: CDR1 LGHNA, CDR2 YNFKEQ. The J segment lost 5 bases and the V segment lost 3 bases, leaving 12 bases of the junction unmatched.

Worth noting for this clonotype: The junction differs from germline at one of its ends, possibly a read error. This sequence joins TRBV25-1 and TRBJ2-7; TRBD1 or TRBD2 may be the D gene (5 bases each). The CDR3 runs 12 residues. Germline CDR1 is MGHDK and CDR2 is SYGVNS. Written as DNA, the CDR3 is TGTGCCACCAGTCTTCAGGGACACGAGCAGTACTTC. Translated, it gives CATSLQGHEQYF.

This clonotype was counted between two and nine times. This chain joins TRBV5-5 and TRBJ2-6; no definite D call. With 4 bases removed from V and 2 bases from J, the gap between germline ends came to 10 bases. The CDR3 length is 15 residues. The germline V gene encodes CDR1 SGHKS and CDR2 YYEKEE (reference sequence). CDR3 sequence: CASSPVGTGANVLTF. The CDR3 bases are TGTGCCAGCAGCCCGGTGGGTACTGGGGCCAACGTCCTGACTTTC.

CDR3 nucleotides: TGCGCCAGCAGCTTGGACGGGGTGATCACAGATACGCAGTATTTT. Translation: CASSLDGVITDTQYF. The V and J genes are TRBV5-1 and TRBJ2-3; TRBD2 is a possible D gene (5 bases). With 0 bases removed from V and 2 bases from J, the gap between germline ends came to 10 bases. The CDR3 contains 15 residues. CDR1 SGHRS and CDR2 YFSETQ come from the germline V gene.

This clonotype was seen a handful of times. CDR3 coding DNA: TGTGCCAGCAGGGGGACAGGAGGGCGGAGCACAGATACGCAGTATTTT. Residues: CASRGTGGRSTDTQYF. The chain employs TRBV7-2 and TRBJ2-3; the match to TRBD1 covers 8 bases. Germline values: CDR1 SGHTA, CDR2 FQGNSA. After removal of 6 bases from V and 0 bases from J, the junction contained 8 bases not matched to a gene. The CDR3 totals 16 residues.

The CDR3 bases are TGTGCCAGCAGTTTCAGTGGAGGGAACTCCTACGAGCAGTACTTC. The encoded protein is CASSFSGGNSYEQYF. This rearrangement joins TRBV28 to TRBJ2-7; perhaps TRBD2 as D (6 bases). The CDR3 loop spans 15 amino acids. Germline CDR1 is MDHEN and CDR2 is SYDVKM. The germline V and J ends were trimmed by 3 bases and 0 bases, with 12 bases remaining between them.

This chain uses TRBV20-1 with TRBJ2-7, with 7 bases fitting TRBD1. This CDR3 contains 15 residues. V trimming: 1 base; J trimming: 4 bases; junction bases outside the gene matches: 10. Germline values: CDR1 DFQATT, CDR2 SNEGSKA (reference sequence). The CDR3 coding sequence is TGCAGTGCTAGAGGGGGGAGACAGGGTATATACGAGCAGTACTTC. Translating gives CSARGGRQGIYEQYF.

This chain connects TRBV10-3 to TRBJ2-3; D is undetermined. The CDR3 covers 13 residues. Trimming shortened V by 4 bases and J by 2 bases, and 7 bases separated the two germline ends. The germline CDR1 and CDR2 sequences are ENHRY and SYGVKD. The CDR3 DNA reads as TGTGCCATCAGTGGGGAAATCACAGATACGCAGTATTTT. It yields the protein CAISGEITDTQYF.

Only a few counts were recorded for this clonotype. The chain links TRBV29-1 to TRBJ2-1, with no clear D. V gave up 4 bases and J gave up 9 bases, with 25 bases separating them. CDR3 length equals 16 residues. CDR1 SQVTM and CDR2 ANQGSEA come from the germline V gene. The CDR3 DNA follows: TGCAGCGTTGCTCGCTTAGGGCTAGACCATCCGGGTGAGCAGTTCTTC. It translates to CSVARLGLDHPGEQFF.

This rearrangement joins TRBV9 to TRBJ2-3; 7 bases map to TRBD2. Germline CDR1 SGDLS, CDR2 YYNGEE. The CDR3 sequence is 17 residues long. V lost 0 bases to trimming and J lost 6 bases; unmatched junction nucleotides: 13. Written as DNA, the CDR3 is TGTGCCAGCAGCGTAGCTACGGGGGAGGGCCCGGGTGATACGCAGTATTTT. It codes for CASSVATGEGPGDTQYF.

The chain links TRBV27 to TRBJ2-3, with TRBD2 identical over 11 bases. The CDR3 has 18 residues. Germline CDR1 reads MNHEY; CDR2 reads SMNVEV (reference sequence). The junction had 19 bases not matched to a gene; V was cut back by 6 bases and J by 8 bases. CDR3 region: CASSLSPTTSGRFVTQYF. The CDR3 coding sequence is TGTGCCAGCAGCCTATCTCCCACTACTAGCGGGAGATTCGTTACGCAGTATTTT.

The rearrangement joins TRBV20-1 to TRBJ2-2; the D call may be TRBD1 or TRBD2 (5 bases each). V dropped 0 bases and J dropped 4 bases, with 9 bases sitting between them. The CDR3 loop spans 14 amino acids. Germline-derived CDR1 and CDR2 are DFQATT and SNEGSKA (reference sequence). This CDR3 reads CSARDEGTTGELFF. DNA of the CDR3: TGCAGTGCTAGAGACGAAGGGACCACCGGGGAGCTGTTTTTT.

The chain uses TRBV28 and TRBJ2-3; no reliable D call. The V gene lost 6 bases and the J gene lost 0 bases, with 13 bases spanning the gap. Germline V lookup: CDR1 MDHEN, CDR2 SYDVKM. The CDR3 is made up of 15 amino acids. CDR3 DNA sequence: TGTGCCAGCAGCCGTTTCAGCCTGAGCACAGATACGCAGTATTTT. As protein: CASSRFSLSTDTQYF.

At least ten counts were recorded for this clonotype. V is TRBV20-1 and J is TRBJ2-7; TRBD1 matches 8 bases. Unmatched junction bases numbered 12, after V lost 6 bases and J lost 5 bases. CDR1 is DFQATT and CDR2 is SNEGSKA in the germline V gene (reference sequence). CDR3 length: 14 residues. CDR3 nucleotide sequence: TGCAGTGCAAGGGGACAGGCCTCCCCTAACGAGCAGTACTTC. Amino acid sequence: CSARGQASPNEQYF.

This clonotype was detected only a few times. The V gene is TRBV7-2, the J gene TRBJ2-7; tentative D call: TRBD2 (5 bases). The V gene lost 2 bases and the J gene lost 1 base, with 12 bases spanning the gap. Germline assignment: CDR1 SGHTA and CDR2 FQGNSA. This CDR3 spans 15 amino acids. CDR3 bases: TGTGCCAGCAGCTTACTCCTTCGGGGTTCCTACGAGCAGTACTTC. Translation: CASSLLLRGSYEQYF.

The chain recombines TRBV20-1 with TRBJ2-7, with D possibly being TRBD1 or TRBD2 (5 bases each). V was clipped by 2 bases and J by 6 bases, with 8 bases between them. CDR1 and CDR2 (germline): DFQATT, SNEGSKA (reference sequence). The CDR3 runs to 11 residues. The CDR3 reads CSARSGPEQYV. DNA for the CDR3: TGCAGTGCTAGATCGGGGCCCGAGCAGTACGTC.

V is TRBV12-3 or TRBV12-4 and J is TRBJ1-5; D remains unclear. CDR3 length: 13 residues. V was shortened by 2 bases and J by 3 bases, with 5 bases between the two germline ends. The chain's CDR3 is CASSLNINQPQHF. The DNA for the CDR3 is TGTGCCAGCAGTTTAAATATCAATCAGCCCCAGCATTTT.

This rearrangement joins TRBV6-2 or TRBV6-3 to TRBJ2-1, with 12 bases aligning to TRBD2. Trimming took 11 bases from V and 7 from J; bases not matched to a gene: 9. CDR1 and CDR2 (germline): MNHEY, SVGEGT. CDR3 size: 14 residues. The chain's CDR3 is CAVPSGRAGNEQFF. The CDR3 DNA sequence: TGTGCCGTCCCTAGCGGGAGGGCCGGGAATGAGCAGTTCTTC.

V gene TRBV28 combines with J gene TRBJ2-1; 11 bases align to TRBD2. The CDR3 runs to 19 residues. With V trimmed by 5 bases and J by 3 bases, 15 bases remained unmatched. Germline-derived CDR1 and CDR2 are MDHEN and SYDVKM. The CDR3 here is CASSALGGPLAGGYNEQFF. The CDR3, as DNA: TGTGCCAGCAGTGCCCTGGGTGGGCCCCTAGCGGGAGGCTACAATGAGCAGTTCTTC. Full variable domain (rest looked up from reference TRBV28 and TRBJ2-1): DVKVTQSSRYLVKRTGEKVFLECVQDMDHENMFWYRQDPGLGLRLIYFSYDVKMKEKGDIPEGYSVSREKKERFSLILESASTNQTSMYLCASSALGGPLAGGYNEQFFGPGTRLTVL.